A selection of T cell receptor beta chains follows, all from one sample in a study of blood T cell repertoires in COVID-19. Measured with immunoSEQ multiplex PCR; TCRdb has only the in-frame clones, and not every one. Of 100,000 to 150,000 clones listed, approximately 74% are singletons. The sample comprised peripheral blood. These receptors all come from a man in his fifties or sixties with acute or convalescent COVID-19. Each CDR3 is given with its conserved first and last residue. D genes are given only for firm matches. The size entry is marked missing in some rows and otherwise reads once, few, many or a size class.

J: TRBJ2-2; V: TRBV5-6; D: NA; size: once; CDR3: CASSRGYTGELFF; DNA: TGTGCCAGCAGCCGCGGGTACACCGGGGAGCTGTTTTTT
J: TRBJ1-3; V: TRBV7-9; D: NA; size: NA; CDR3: CASSRGRDLGNTIYF; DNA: TGTGCCAGCAGCCGCGGGCGGGACCTTGGAAACACCATATATTTT
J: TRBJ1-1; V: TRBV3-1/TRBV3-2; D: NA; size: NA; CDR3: CASSHSRGEAFF; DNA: TGTGCCAGCAGCCACAGCCGGGGTGAAGCTTTCTTT
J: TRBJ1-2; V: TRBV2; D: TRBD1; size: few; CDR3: CASSTLDRGQNGYTF; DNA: TGTGCCAGCAGTACCTTGGACAGGGGGCAAAATGGCTACACCTTC
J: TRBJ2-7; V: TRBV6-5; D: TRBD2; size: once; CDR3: CASSYGREGSEQYF; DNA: TGTGCCAGCAGTTACGGGCGGGAGGGGTCCGAGCAGTACTTC
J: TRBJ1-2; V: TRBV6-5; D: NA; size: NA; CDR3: CASTLDRYGYTF; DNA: TGTGCCAGCACCTTGGACAGATATGGCTACACCTTC
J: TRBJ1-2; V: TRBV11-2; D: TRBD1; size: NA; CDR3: CASSLDPPGTGYGYTF; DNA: TGTGCCAGCAGCTTAGATCCCCCTGGGACAGGCTATGGCTACACCTTC
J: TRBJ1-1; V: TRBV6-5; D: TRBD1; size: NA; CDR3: CASSSSGTGGSEAFF; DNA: TGTGCCAGCAGTAGTTCCGGGACAGGGGGTAGTGAAGCTTTCTTT
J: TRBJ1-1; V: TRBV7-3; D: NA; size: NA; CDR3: CASSFRDGTEAFF; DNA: TGTGCCAGCAGCTTCAGGGATGGCACTGAAGCTTTCTTT
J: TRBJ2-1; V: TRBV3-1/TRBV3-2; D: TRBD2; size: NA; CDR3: CASSYSGGNEQFF; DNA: TGTGCCAGCAGCTATAGCGGGGGCAATGAGCAGTTCTTC
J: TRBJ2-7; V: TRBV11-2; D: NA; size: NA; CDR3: CASSRLGTLNYEQYF; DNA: TGTGCCAGCAGCCGTCTCGGGACTCTTAATTACGAGCAGTACTTC
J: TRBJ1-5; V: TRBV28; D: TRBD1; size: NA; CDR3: CAGGTSGGSNQPQHF; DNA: TGTGCCGGGGGAACTTCAGGGGGCAGCAATCAGCCCCAGCATTTT
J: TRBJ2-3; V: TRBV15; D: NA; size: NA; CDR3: CATSRGRRGLSTDTQYF; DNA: TGTGCCACCAGCAGAGGCAGGAGGGGTCTTAGCACAGATACGCAGTATTTT
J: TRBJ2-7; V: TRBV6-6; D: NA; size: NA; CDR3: CASSYSLGAEQYF; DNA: TGTGCCAGCAGTTACTCCCTGGGGGCCGAGCAGTACTTC
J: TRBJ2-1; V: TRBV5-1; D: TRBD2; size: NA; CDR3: CASSFGGTTKNEQFF; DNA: TGCGCCAGCAGCTTCGGGGGGACTACCAAAAATGAGCAGTTCTTC
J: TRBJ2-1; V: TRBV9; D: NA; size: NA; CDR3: CASTPKGVASYNEQFF; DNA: TGTGCCAGCACCCCAAAGGGAGTCGCCTCCTACAATGAGCAGTTCTTC
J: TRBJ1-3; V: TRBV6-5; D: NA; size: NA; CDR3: CASSYSRVSGNTIYF; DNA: TGTGCCAGCAGTTACTCCAGGGTCTCTGGAAACACCATATATTTT
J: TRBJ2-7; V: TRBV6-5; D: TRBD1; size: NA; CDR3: CASSYSGQGVYEQYF; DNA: TGTGCCAGCAGTTACTCGGGACAGGGGGTTTACGAGCAGTACTTC
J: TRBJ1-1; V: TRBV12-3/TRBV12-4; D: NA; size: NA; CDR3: CASRYGTGFEAFF; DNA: TGTGCCAGCAGATACGGGACTGGATTTGAAGCTTTCTTT
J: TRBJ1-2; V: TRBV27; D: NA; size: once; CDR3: CASSFDSRNYGYTF; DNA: TGTGCCAGCAGTTTCGACAGCCGGAACTATGGCTACACCTTC
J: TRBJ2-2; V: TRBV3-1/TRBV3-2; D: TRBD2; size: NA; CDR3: CASSLRLAGNTGELFF; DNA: TGTGCCAGCAGCCTCAGACTAGCGGGGAACACCGGGGAGCTGTTTTTT
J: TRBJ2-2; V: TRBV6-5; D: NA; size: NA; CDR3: CATLDSNTGELFF; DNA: TGTGCCACCCTGGACAGTAACACCGGGGAGCTGTTTTTT
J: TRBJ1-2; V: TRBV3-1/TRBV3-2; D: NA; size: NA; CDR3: CASSQLGGDGYTF; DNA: TGTGCCAGCAGCCAACTTGGGGGGGATGGCTACACCTTC
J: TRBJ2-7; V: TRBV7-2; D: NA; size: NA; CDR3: CASRGHVLYEQYF; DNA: TGTGCCAGCAGGGGGCACGTTCTCTACGAGCAGTACTTC
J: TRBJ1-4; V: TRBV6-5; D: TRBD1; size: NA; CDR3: CASIGTGARNEKLFF; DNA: TGTGCCAGCATCGGGACAGGGGCACGTAATGAAAAACTGTTTTTT
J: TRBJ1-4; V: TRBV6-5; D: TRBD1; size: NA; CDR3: CASSRDRNEKLFF; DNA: TGTGCCAGCAGCAGGGACAGAAATGAAAAACTGTTTTTT
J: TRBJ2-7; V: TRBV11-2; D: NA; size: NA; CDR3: CASSLVSSDSYEQYF; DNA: TGTGCCAGCAGCTTAGTTTCTAGCGACTCCTACGAGCAGTACTTC
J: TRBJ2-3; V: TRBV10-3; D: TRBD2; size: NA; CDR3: CARASGSTDTQYF; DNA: TGTGCCAGGGCTAGCGGGAGTACAGATACGCAGTATTTT
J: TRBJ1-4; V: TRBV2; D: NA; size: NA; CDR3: CASSGALATNEKLFF; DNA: TGTGCCAGCAGTGGGGCTCTCGCAACTAATGAAAAACTGTTTTTT
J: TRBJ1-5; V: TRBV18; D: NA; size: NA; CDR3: CASSPEQTGQPQHF; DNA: TGTGCCAGCTCACCGGAGCAGACGGGTCAGCCCCAGCATTTT
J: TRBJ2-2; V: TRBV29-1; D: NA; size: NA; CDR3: CSVRRQTNTGELFF; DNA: TGCAGCGTTCGCCGACAGACTAACACCGGGGAGCTGTTTTTT
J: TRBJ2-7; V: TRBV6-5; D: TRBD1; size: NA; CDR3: CASSLRTGESYEQYF; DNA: TGTGCCAGCAGCCTGCGTACAGGGGAAAGCTACGAGCAGTACTTC
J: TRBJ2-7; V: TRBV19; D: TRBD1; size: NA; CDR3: CASRMTGGGSYEQYF; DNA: TGTGCCAGTAGGATGACAGGGGGAGGTTCCTACGAGCAGTACTTC
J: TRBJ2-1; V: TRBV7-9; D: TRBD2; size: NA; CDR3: CASSSGTSPYNEQFF; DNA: TGTGCCAGCAGTTCCGGGACTAGCCCATACAATGAGCAGTTCTTC
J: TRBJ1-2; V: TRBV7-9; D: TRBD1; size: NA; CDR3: CASSLVTGAPVGYTF; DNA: TGTGCCAGCAGCTTAGTCACAGGGGCCCCCGTTGGCTACACCTTC
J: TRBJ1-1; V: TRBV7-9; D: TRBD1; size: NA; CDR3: CASSHLRGQGGRTEAFF; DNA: TGTGCCAGCAGCCACCTTAGGGGACAGGGAGGTAGAACTGAAGCTTTCTTT
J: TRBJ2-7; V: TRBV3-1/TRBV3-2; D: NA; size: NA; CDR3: CASNGAGSFFSEQYF; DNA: TGTGCCAGCAACGGGGCGGGGAGCTTTTTTTCCGAGCAGTACTTC
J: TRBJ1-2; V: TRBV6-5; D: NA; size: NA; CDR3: CASSGILGMAGYTF; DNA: TGTGCCAGCAGCGGGATCCTCGGGATGGCTGGCTACACCTTC
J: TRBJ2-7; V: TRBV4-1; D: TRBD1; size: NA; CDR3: CASSQDQTGVPSYEQYF; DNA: TGCGCCAGCAGCCAAGACCAGACAGGGGTACCCTCCTACGAGCAGTACTTC
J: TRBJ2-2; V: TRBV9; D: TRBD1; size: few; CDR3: CASTYSAGQGSTGELFF; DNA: TGTGCCAGCACCTACTCGGCAGGACAGGGGAGCACCGGGGAGCTGTTTTTT
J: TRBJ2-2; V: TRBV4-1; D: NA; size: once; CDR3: CASSQEGFGGIGELFF; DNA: TGCGCCAGCAGCCAAGAGGGGTTTGGAGGGATCGGGGAGCTGTTTTTT
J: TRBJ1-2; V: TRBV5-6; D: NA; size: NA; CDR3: CASSSRGFYYGYTF; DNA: TGTGCCAGCAGCTCCAGGGGTTTCTACTATGGCTACACCTTC
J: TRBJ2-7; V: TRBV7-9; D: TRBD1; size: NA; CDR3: CASSSGQGEYEQYF; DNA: TGTGCCAGCAGCTCGGGACAGGGGGAATACGAGCAGTACTTC
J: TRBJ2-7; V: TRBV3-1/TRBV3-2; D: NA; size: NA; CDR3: CASSQSSGLEQYF; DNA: TGTGCCAGCAGCCAATCCAGTGGGCTCGAGCAGTACTTC
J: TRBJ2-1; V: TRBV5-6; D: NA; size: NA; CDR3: CASSLIGGRQENEQFF; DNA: TGTGCCAGCAGCTTGATTGGGGGCAGACAGGAGAATGAGCAGTTCTTC
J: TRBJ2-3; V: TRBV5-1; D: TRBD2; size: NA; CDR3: CASSLGTSGDTQYF; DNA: TGCGCCAGCAGCTTGGGGACTAGCGGGGATACGCAGTATTTT
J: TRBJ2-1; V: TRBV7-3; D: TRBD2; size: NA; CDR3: CASSLTSGTGRYNEQFF; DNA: TGTGCCAGCAGCTTAACGAGCGGGACCGGACGATATAATGAGCAGTTCTTC
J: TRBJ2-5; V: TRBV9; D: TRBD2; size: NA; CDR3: CASSVSPASGEETQYF; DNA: TGTGCCAGCAGCGTATCCCCCGCTAGCGGAGAAGAGACCCAGTACTTC
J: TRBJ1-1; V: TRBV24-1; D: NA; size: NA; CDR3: CATSDGGNTEAFF; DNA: TGTGCCACCAGTGATGGGGGCAACACTGAAGCTTTCTTT
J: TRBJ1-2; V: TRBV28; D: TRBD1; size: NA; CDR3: CASSFWDRGNYYGYTF; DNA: TGTGCCAGCAGTTTCTGGGACAGGGGTAATTACTATGGCTACACCTTC
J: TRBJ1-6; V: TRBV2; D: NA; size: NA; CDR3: CASSEIQGGNSPLHF; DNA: TGTGCCAGCAGTGAAATTCAGGGTGGGAATTCACCCCTCCACTTT
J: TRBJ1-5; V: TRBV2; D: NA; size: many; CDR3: CASSGTRYSNQPQHF; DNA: TGTGCCAGCAGCGGGACACGTTATAGCAATCAGCCCCAGCATTTT
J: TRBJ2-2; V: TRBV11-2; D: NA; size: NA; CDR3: CASSLRSGDTGELFF; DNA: TGTGCCAGCAGCCTACGGTCCGGGGACACCGGGGAGCTGTTTTTT
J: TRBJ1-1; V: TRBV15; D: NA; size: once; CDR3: CAVTSGAEAFF; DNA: TGTGCCGTAACTAGTGGGGCTGAAGCTTTCTTT
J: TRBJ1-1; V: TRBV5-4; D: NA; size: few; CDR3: CASSFYTNTEAFF; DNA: TGTGCCAGCAGCTTTTATACAAACACTGAAGCTTTCTTT
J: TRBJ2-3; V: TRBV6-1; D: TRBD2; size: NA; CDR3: CASSEDGRATDTQYF; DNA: TGTGCCAGCAGTGAAGACGGGAGGGCCACAGATACGCAGTATTTT
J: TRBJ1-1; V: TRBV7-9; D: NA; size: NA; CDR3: CASRYTANTEAFF; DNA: TGTGCCAGCAGGTACACAGCGAACACTGAAGCTTTCTTT
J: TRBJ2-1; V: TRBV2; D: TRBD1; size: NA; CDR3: CASHRDRNNEQFF; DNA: TGTGCCAGCCATCGGGACAGAAACAATGAGCAGTTCTTC
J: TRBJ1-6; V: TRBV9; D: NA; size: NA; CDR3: CASSVMGGDNSPLHF; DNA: TGTGCCAGCAGCGTGATGGGTGGAGATAATTCACCCCTCCACTTT